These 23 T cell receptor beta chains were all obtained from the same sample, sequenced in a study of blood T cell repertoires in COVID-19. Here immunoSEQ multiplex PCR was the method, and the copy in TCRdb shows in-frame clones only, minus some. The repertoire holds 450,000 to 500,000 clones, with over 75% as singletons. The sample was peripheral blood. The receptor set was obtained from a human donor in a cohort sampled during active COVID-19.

This CDR3 reads CASKKDRGETQYF. CDR3 DNA sequence: TGTGCCAGTAAAAAAGACAGGGGAGAGACCCAGTACTTC. The genes are TRBV19 and TRBJ2-5; 8 positions match TRBD1. Losses at the gene ends were 7 bases for V and 4 bases for J; bases not matched to a gene: 5. The germline gives CDR1 LNHDA, CDR2 SQIVND (reference sequence). The CDR3 totals 13 residues.

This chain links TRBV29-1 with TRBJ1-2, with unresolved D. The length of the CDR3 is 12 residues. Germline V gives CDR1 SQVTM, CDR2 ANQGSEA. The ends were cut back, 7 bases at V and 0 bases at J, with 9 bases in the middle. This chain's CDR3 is CSGGTTNYGYTF. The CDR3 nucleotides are TGCAGCGGCGGAACAACTAACTATGGCTACACCTTC.

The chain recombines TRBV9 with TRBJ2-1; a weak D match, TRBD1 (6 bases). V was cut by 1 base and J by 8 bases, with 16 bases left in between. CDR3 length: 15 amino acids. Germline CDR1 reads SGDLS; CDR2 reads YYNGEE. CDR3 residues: CASSVRDMGWDEQFF. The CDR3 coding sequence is TGTGCCAGCAGCGTACGGGACATGGGTTGGGATGAGCAGTTCTTC.

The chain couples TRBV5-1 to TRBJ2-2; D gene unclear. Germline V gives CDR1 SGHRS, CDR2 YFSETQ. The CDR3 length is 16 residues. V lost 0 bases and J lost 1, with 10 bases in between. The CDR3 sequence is CASSLVVKLNTGELFF. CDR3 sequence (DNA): TGCGCCAGCAGCTTGGTAGTCAAACTGAACACCGGGGAGCTGTTTTTT. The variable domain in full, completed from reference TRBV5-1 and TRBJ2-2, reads KAGVTQTPRYLIKTRGQQVTLSCSPISGHRSVSWYQQTPGQGLQFLFEYFSETQRNKGNFPGRFSGRQFSNSRSEMNVSTLELGDSALYLCASSLVVKLNTGELFFGEGSRLTVL.

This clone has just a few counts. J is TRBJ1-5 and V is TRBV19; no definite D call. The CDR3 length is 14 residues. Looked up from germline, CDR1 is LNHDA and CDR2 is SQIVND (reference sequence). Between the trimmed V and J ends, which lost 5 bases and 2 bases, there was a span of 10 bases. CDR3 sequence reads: CASSDPAGNQPQHF. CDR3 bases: TGTGCCAGTAGTGACCCGGCGGGCAATCAGCCCCAGCATTTT.

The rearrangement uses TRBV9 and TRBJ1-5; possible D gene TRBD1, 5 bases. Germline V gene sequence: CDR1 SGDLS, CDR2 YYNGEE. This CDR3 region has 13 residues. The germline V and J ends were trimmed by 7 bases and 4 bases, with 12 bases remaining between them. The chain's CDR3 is CASGNGGNQPQHF. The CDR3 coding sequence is TGTGCCAGCGGGAATGGGGGGAATCAGCCCCAGCATTTT.

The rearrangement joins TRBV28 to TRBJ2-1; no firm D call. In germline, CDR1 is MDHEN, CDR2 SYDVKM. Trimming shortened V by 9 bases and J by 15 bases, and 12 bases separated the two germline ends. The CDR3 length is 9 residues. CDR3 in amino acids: CASPPPGFF. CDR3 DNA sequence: TGTGCCAGTCCCCCCCCGGGGTTCTTC.

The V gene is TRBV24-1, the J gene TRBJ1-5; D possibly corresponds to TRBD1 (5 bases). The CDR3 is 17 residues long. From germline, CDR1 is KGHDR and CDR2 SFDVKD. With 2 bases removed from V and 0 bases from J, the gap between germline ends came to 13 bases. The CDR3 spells CATSDSDITHSNQPQHF. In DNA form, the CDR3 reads TGTGCCACCAGTGATTCGGACATAACGCATAGCAATCAGCCCCAGCATTTT.

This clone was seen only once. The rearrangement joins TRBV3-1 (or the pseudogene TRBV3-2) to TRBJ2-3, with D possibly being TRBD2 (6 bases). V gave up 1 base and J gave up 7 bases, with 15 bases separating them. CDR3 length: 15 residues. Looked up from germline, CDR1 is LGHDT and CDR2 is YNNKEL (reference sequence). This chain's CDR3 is CASSQVGGRGNTQYF. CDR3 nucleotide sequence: TGTGCCAGCAGCCAAGTTGGCGGGCGGGGAAATACGCAGTATTTT.

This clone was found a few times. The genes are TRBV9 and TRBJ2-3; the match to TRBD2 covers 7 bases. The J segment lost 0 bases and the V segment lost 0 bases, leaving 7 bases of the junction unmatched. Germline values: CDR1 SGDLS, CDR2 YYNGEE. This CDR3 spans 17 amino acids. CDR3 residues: CASSVGDSGLSTDTQYF. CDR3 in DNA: TGTGCCAGCAGCGTAGGGGATAGCGGGCTAAGCACAGATACGCAGTATTTT.

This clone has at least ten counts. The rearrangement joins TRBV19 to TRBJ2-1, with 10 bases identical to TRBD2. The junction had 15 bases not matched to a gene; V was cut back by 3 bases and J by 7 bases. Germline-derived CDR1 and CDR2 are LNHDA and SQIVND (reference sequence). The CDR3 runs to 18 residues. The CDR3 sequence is CASSIPSLQQTSGNEQFF. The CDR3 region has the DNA TGTGCCAGTAGTATCCCTTCACTTCAACAGACTAGCGGGAATGAGCAGTTCTTC.

CDR3 sequence: CASSTGTGGYEGTEAFF. For the CDR3, the DNA is TGTGCCAGCAGTACCGGGACAGGGGGGTACGAAGGTACTGAAGCTTTCTTT. The chain carries TRBV28 and TRBJ1-1; 11 bases agree with TRBD1. The CDR3 is 17 amino acids. The germline V gene encodes CDR1 MDHEN and CDR2 SYDVKM. With V trimmed by 5 bases and J by 5 bases, 13 bases remained unmatched.

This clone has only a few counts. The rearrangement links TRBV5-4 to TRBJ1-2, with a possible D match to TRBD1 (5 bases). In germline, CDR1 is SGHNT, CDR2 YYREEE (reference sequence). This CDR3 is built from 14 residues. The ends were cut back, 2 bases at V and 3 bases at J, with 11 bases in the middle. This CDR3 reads CASSLTGRDYGYTF. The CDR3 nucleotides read TGTGCCAGCAGCTTAACCGGCAGGGACTATGGCTACACCTTC.

CDR3 in amino acids: CASSQDSGAGGADTQYF. The CDR3, as DNA: TGTGCCAGCAGCCAAGATTCAGGGGCGGGAGGGGCAGATACGCAGTATTTT. The chain combines TRBV3-1 (or the pseudogene TRBV3-2) with TRBJ2-3, with 9 bases fitting TRBD2. V was clipped by 0 bases and J by 4 bases; unmatched bases: 8. Per the germline V gene, CDR1 is LGHDT and CDR2 is YNNKEL (reference sequence). The CDR3 loop spans 17 amino acids.

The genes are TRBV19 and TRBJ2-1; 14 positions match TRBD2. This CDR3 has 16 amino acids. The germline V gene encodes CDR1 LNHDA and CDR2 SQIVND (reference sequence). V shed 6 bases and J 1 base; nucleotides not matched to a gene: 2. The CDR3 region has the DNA TGTGCCAGTAGGGGACTAGCGGGAGTGTCCTACAATGAGCAGTTCTTC. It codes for CASRGLAGVSYNEQFF.

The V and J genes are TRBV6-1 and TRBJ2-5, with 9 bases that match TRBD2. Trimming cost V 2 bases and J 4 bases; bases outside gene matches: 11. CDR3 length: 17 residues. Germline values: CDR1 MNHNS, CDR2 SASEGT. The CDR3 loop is CASSESGLASMGETQYF. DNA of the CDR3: TGTGCCAGCAGTGAATCCGGACTAGCGTCAATGGGAGAGACCCAGTACTTC.

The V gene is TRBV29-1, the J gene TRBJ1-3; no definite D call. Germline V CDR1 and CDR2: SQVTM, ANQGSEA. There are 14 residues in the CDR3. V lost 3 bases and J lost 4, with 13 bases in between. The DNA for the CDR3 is TGCAGCGTTGATGGGCAGTCGGGGGGAAACACCATATATTTT. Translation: CSVDGQSGGNTIYF.

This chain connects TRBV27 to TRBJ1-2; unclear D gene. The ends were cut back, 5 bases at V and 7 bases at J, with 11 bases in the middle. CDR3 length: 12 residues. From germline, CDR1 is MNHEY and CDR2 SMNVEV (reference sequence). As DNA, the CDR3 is TGTGCCAGCAGTAAAACGGGGTCTGGCTACACCTTC. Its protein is CASSKTGSGYTF.

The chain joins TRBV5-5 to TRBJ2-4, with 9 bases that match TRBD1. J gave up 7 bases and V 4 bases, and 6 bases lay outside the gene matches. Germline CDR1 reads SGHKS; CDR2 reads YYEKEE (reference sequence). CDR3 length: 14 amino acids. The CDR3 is CASSRDRDRNIQYF. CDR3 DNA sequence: TGTGCCAGCAGCCGGGACAGGGACAGGAACATTCAGTACTTC.

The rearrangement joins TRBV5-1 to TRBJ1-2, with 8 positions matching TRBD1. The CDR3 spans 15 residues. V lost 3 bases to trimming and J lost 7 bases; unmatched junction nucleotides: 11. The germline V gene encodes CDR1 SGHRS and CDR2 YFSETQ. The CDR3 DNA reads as TGCGCCAGCAGCTATCTGACAGGGGAAGTTGGTGGCTACACCTTC. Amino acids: CASSYLTGEVGGYTF.

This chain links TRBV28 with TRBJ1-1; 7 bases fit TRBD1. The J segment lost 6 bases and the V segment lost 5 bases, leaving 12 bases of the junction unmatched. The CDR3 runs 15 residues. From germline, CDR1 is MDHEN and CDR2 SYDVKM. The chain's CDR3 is CASSPINRGSAEAFF. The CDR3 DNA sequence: TGTGCCAGCAGTCCTATCAACAGGGGATCTGCTGAAGCTTTCTTT.

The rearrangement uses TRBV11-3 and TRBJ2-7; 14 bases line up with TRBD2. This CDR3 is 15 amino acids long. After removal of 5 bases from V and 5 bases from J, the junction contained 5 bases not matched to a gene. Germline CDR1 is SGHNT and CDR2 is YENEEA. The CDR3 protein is CASSTGTSGSHEQYF. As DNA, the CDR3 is TGTGCCAGCAGCACCGGGACTAGCGGGAGTCACGAGCAGTACTTC. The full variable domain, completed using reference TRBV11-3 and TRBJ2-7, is EAGVVQSPRYKIIEKKQPVAFWCNPISGHNTLYWYLQNLGQGPELLIRYENEEAVDDSQLPKDRFSAERLKGVDSTLKIQPAELGDSAVYLCASSTGTSGSHEQYFGPGTRLTVT.

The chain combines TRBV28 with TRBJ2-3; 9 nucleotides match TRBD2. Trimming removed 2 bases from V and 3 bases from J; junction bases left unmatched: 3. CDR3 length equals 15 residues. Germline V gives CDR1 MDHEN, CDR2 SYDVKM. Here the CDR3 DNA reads TGTGCCAGCAGTTTAGCGGGAGGGGGGACAGATACGCAGTATTTT. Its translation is CASSLAGGGTDTQYF.